In its sample, the clone carrying this T cell receptor beta chain was seen many times. Its antigen remains unknown. Generated by immunoSEQ multiplex PCR, the TCRdb table keeps only in-frame clones and is missing some. The sample lists 300,000 to 400,000 clones, about 86% occurring once. This sample was taken from a study of Ad26.COV2.S vaccination and SARS-CoV-2 variants. General study findings and limits: Estimates derived from TCR breadth and depth analyses may have underestimated total T cell responses. The placebo group had lower spike-specific TCR breadth than the vaccine recipients did.

V shed 0 bases, J shed 6 bases, and the junction held 1 base outside the gene matches. Germline V gene sequence: CDR1 MRHNA, CDR2 SNTAGT. The CDR3 extends over 15 amino acids. Described treatment: about 20 received Ad26.COV2.S at low or high dose, single or two shots; 5 received placebo; per-sample allocation not given. The investigators took samples on day 63 after the first vaccine or placebo injection. The chain couples TRBV6-4 to TRBJ2-2, with TRBD2 matching over 10 bases. Sequencing was performed on peripheral blood, taken in a trial of Ad26.COV2.S vaccine versus placebo. The sequence came from a person between 18 and 65 years old who received the Ad26.COV2.S COVID-19 vaccine or a placebo. CDR3: CASSDSAGGPGELFF. The CDR3, as DNA: TGTGCCAGCAGTGACTCAGCGGGGGGGCCCGGGGAGCTGTTTTTT.